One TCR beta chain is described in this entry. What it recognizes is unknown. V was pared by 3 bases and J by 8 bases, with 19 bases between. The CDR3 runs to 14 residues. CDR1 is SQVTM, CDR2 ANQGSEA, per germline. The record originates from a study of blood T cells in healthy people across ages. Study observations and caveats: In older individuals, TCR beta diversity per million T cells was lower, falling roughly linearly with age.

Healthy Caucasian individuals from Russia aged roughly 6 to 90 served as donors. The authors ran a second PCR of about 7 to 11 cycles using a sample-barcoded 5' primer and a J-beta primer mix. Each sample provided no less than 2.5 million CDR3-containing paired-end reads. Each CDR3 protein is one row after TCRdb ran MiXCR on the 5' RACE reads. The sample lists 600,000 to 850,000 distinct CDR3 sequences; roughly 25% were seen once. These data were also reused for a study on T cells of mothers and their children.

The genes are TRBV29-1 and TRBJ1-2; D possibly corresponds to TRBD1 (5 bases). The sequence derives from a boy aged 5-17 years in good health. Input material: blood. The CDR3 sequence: CSVERGRGYRGYTF. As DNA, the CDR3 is TGCAGCGTTGAGCGCGGTCGGGGGTATCGGGGCTACACCTTC.